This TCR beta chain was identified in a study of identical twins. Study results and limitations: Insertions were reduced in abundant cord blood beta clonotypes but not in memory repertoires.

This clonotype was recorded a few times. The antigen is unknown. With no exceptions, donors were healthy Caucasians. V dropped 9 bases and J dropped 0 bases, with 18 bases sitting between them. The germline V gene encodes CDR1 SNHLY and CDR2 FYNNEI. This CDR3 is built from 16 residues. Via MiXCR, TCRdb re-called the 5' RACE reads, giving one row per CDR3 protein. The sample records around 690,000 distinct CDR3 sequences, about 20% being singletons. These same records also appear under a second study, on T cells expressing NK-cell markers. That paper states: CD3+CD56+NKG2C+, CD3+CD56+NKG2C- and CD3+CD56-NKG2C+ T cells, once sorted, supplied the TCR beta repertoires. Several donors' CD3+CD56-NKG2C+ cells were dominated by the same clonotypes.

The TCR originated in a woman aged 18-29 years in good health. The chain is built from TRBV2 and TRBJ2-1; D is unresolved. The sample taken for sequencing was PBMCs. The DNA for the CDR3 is TGTGCCAGTCTGCTGGGCATCTATGACTCCTACAATGAGCAGTTCTTC. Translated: CASLLGIYDSYNEQFF.